This T cell receptor beta chain emerged from a study of cytomegalovirus exposure and HLA in healthy donors. At the level of the study: The 95 to 150 validation repertoires used a platform that matched the one used for the approximately 610 first-cohort repertoires, as a later analysis reported.

Germline V gene sequence: CDR1 MNHEY, CDR2 SVGAGI. The CDR3 sequence is 14 residues long. V lost 5 bases, J lost 4 bases, and 12 bases lay in between. Study outcomes and limitations: First-cohort TCR clusters were later found to tend to co-occur in the approximately 120 validation repertoires.

Donors were drawn from the approximately 120-subject validation cohort, separate from the approximately 680-subject first cohort. With regard to this clone: The antigen remains unidentified.

This table comes from immunoSEQ multiplex PCR, and its TCRdb copy is limited to in-frame clones, with some not included. The sample lists 55,000 to 80,000 clones; 95% were seen once. The TCR originated in a young woman in good health and CMV-seropositive. Material: PBMCs. The chain recombines TRBV6-5 with TRBJ1-5; the D gene is possibly TRBD1 (6 bases). CDR3 loop: CASSLGQPNQPQHF. In DNA form, the CDR3 reads TGTGCCAGCAGTCTCGGACAGCCTAATCAGCCCCAGCATTTT.